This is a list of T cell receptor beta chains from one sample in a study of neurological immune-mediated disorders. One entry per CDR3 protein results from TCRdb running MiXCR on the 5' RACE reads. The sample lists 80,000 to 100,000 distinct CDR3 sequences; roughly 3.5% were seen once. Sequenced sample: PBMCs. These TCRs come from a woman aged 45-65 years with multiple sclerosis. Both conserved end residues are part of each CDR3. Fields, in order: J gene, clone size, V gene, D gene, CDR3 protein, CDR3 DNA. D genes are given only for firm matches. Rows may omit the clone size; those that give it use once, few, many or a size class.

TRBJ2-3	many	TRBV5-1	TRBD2	CASKQRDTDTQYF	TGCGCCAGCAAACAGCGGGACACAGATACGCAGTATTTT
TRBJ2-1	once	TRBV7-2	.	CASTPQPVEQFF	TGTGCCAGCACCCCTCAGCCCGTGGAGCAGTTCTTC
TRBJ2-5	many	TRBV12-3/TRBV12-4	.	CASTRDIKETQYF	TGTGCCAGCACCCGGGACATAAAAGAGACCCAGTACTTC
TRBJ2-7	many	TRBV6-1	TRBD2	CASSVTSAHYEQYF	TGTGCCAGCAGTGTAACTAGCGCCCACTACGAGCAGTACTTC
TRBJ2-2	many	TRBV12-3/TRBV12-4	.	CASSTQGRNTGELFF	TGTGCCAGCAGTACCCAGGGGCGGAACACCGGGGAGCTGTTTTTT
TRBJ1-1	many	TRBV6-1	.	CASVWGYTEAFF	TGTGCCAGCGTATGGGGATACACTGAAGCTTTCTTT
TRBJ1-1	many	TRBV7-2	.	CASSSLGGYTEAFF	TGTGCCAGCAGCTCCCTGGGAGGGTACACTGAAGCTTTCTTT
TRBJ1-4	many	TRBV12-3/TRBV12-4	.	CASRTAGGGEKLFF	TGTGCCAGCAGGACTGCTGGTGGAGGGGAAAAACTGTTTTTT
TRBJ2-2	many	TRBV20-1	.	CSARDLGNRVNTGELFF	TGCAGTGCTAGAGACCTGGGCAACCGGGTGAACACCGGGGAGCTGTTTTTT
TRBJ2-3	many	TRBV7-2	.	CASSLTRGFTDTQYF	TGTGCCAGCAGCTTAACGCGGGGATTTACAGATACGCAGTATTTT
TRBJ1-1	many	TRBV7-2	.	CASSRGVTEAFF	TGTGCCAGCAGCCGGGGAGTCACTGAAGCTTTCTTT
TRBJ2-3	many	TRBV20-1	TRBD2	CSAPPGAGGTNTQYF	TGCAGTGCCCCGCCTGGAGCGGGGGGCACGAATACGCAGTATTTT
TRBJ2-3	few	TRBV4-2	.	CASSQDRGPGDTQYF	TGTGCCAGCAGCCAAGACCGGGGGCCGGGAGATACGCAGTATTTT
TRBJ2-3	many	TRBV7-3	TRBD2	CASSLLTSGGSTDTQYF	TGTGCCAGCAGCTTATTGACTAGCGGGGGAAGCACAGATACGCAGTATTTT
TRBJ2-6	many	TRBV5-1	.	CASSETASGANVLTF	TGCGCCAGCAGCGAGACCGCCTCTGGGGCCAACGTCCTGACTTTC
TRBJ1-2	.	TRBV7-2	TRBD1	CASSSLGQGRVYGYTF	TGTGCCAGCAGCTCTCTTGGACAGGGGAGGGTCTATGGCTACACCTTC
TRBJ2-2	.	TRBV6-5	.	CASRHPGNNTGELSF	TGTGCCAGCAGGCACCCGGGCAACAACACCGGGGAGCTGTCTTTT
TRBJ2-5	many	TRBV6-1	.	CASSERPSGETQYF	TGTGCCAGCAGTGAGCGGCCCTCCGGAGAGACCCAGTACTTC
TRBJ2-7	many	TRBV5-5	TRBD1	CASSAGTGRFEYF	TGTGCCAGCAGCGCCGGGACAGGGAGGTTTGAGTACTTC
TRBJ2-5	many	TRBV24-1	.	CATSDLSGPQETQYF	TGTGCCACCAGTGATTTGTCGGGGCCCCAAGAGACCCAGTACTTC
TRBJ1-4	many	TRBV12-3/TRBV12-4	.	CASSLNIQYEKLFF	TGTGCCAGCAGTTTAAACATACAATATGAAAAACTGTTTTTT
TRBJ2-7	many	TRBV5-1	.	CASSLRQTYEQYF	TGCGCCAGCAGCTTAAGACAGACCTACGAGCAGTACTTC
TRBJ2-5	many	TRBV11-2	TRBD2	CASNGLARVQETQYF	TGTGCCAGCAATGGACTAGCGAGGGTCCAAGAGACCCAGTACTTC
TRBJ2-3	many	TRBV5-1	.	CASSPDIQAPRWTDTQYF	TGCGCCAGCAGCCCGGACATTCAGGCCCCCCGGTGGACAGATACGCAGTATTTT
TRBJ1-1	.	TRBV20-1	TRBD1	CSAIEGTGYTEAFF	TGCAGTGCTATCGAAGGGACAGGGTATACTGAAGCTTTCTTT
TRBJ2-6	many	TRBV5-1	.	CASSSYRTSGANVLTF	TGCGCCAGCAGCTCCTACCGGACCTCTGGGGCCAACGTCCTGACTTTC
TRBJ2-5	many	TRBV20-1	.	CSARDRGGETQYF	TGCAGTGCTAGAGACAGGGGGGGGGAGACCCAGTACTTC
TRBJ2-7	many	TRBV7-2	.	CASSTWGTHHEQYF	TGTGCCAGCAGTACGTGGGGGACCCACCACGAGCAGTACTTC
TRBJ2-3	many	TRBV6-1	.	CASSEVAGDTQYF	TGTGCCAGCAGTGAAGTTGCGGGAGATACGCAGTATTTT
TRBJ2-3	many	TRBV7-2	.	CASSPAAGDTQYF	TGTGCCAGCAGCCCGGCCGCGGGGGATACGCAGTATTTT
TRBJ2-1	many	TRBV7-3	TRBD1	CASSLTGGRAFF	TGTGCCAGCAGCCTAACAGGGGGCCGAGCGTTCTTC
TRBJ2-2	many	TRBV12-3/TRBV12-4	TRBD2	CASSQRGRLTGELFF	TGTGCCAGCAGTCAGCGGGGCAGACTTACCGGGGAGCTGTTTTTT
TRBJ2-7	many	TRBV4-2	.	CASSQPAGYEQYF	TGTGCCAGCAGCCAACCAGCCGGATACGAGCAGTACTTC
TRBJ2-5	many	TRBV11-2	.	CASSLVGEETQYF	TGTGCCAGCAGCTTAGTGGGGGAAGAGACCCAGTACTTC
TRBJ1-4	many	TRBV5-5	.	CASSHPPAGQLGSGKLFF	TGTGCCAGCAGCCACCCCCCGGCTGGGCAGCTGGGATCCGGGAAACTGTTTTTT
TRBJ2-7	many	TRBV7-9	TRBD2	CASSQSGGGGRYEQYF	TGTGCCAGCAGCCAATCGGGAGGCGGGGGGCGCTACGAGCAGTACTTC
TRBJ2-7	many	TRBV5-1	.	CASSLAPWEQYF	TGCGCCAGCAGCTTGGCCCCCTGGGAGCAGTACTTC
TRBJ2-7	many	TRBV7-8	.	CASSLALSPPYEQYF	TGTGCCAGCAGCTTAGCCTTAAGCCCCCCCTACGAGCAGTACTTC
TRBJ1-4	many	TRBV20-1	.	CSARDLANSEKLFF	TGCAGTGCTAGAGATCTGGCAAACTCAGAAAAACTGTTTTTT
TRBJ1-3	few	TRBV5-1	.	CASSPELGVGSGNTIYF	TGCGCCAGCAGCCCGGAACTTGGGGTAGGCTCTGGAAACACCATATATTTT
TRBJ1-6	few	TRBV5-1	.	CASSLSPDSTLNF	TGCGCCAGCAGCTTGTCCCCAGACTCAACCCTCAACTTT
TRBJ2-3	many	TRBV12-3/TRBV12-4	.	CASSWAGNTDTQYF	TGTGCCAGCAGTTGGGCAGGCAACACAGATACGCAGTATTTT
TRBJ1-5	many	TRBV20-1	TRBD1	CSASDRGSNQPQHF	TGCAGTGCATCGGACAGGGGAAGCAATCAGCCCCAGCATTTT
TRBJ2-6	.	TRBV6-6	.	CAIAESGRTSGAKVLTF	TGTGCCATCGCCGAATCAGGACGGACCTCTGGGGCCAAAGTCCTGACTTTC
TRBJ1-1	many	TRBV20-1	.	CSARDRIGLTEAFF	TGCAGTGCTAGAGATCGTATAGGGCTCACTGAAGCTTTCTTT
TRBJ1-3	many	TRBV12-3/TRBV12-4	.	CASSPTNFSGNTIYF	TGTGCCAGCAGCCCCACAAATTTCTCTGGAAACACCATATATTTT
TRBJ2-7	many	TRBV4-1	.	CASSQDPGEQYF	TGCGCCAGCAGCCAAGATCCGGGCGAGCAGTACTTC
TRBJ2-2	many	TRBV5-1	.	CASTQGSGELFF	TGCGCCAGCACACAGGGATCCGGGGAGCTGTTTTTT
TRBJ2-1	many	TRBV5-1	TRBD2	CASSYRLAGGRDEQFF	TGCGCCAGCAGCTACAGACTAGCGGGGGGCCGGGATGAGCAGTTCTTC
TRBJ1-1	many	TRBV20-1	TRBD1	CSAKGQGAVEAFF	TGCAGTGCTAAAGGACAGGGGGCAGTTGAAGCTTTCTTT
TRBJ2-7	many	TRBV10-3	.	CAIRSDSLSYEQYF	TGTGCCATCAGGTCGGACTCACTCTCCTACGAGCAGTACTTC
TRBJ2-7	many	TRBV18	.	CASSPTRGEQYF	TGTGCCAGCTCACCCACCCGAGGCGAGCAGTACTTC
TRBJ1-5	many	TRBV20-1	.	CSAISGGWSNQPQHF	TGCAGTGCGATTTCCGGGGGCTGGAGCAATCAGCCCCAGCATTTT
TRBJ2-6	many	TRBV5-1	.	CASSSREGGANVLTF	TGCGCCAGCAGCTCCAGGGAAGGAGGGGCCAACGTCCTGACTTTC